These T cell receptor beta chains were read from a single sample in a study of control samples from healthy donors and cancer patients. Sequencing was performed with immunoSEQ multiplex PCR; in TCRdb, only in-frame clones are kept and a portion is missing. The sample has around 110,000 clones, approximately 90% seen once; the top ten hold 2% to 3%. The specimen sequenced was blood. These receptors came from a woman between 65 and 79 years old in good health. Each CDR3 is given with its conserved first and last residue. Each record gives: clone size, D gene, J gene, V gene, CDR3 protein, CDR3 DNA. A D gene is named only where the DNA matches it firmly. Expanded clones get a size class; other rows say once, few or many, or leave the size out.

NA	NA	TRBJ1-1	TRBV10-3	CAISEYDRGGTEAFF	TGTGCCATCAGTGAATATGACAGAGGGGGCACTGAAGCTTTCTTT
NA	NA	TRBJ1-1	TRBV10-3	CAIRATGNTEAFF	TGTGCCATCAGAGCGACAGGGAACACTGAAGCTTTCTTT
NA	TRBD1	TRBJ1-4	TRBV19	CASSRGQREKLFF	TGTGCCAGTAGTAGGGGACAGAGGGAAAAACTGTTTTTT
NA	NA	TRBJ1-6	TRBV7-2	CASRGLINSPLHF	TGTGCCAGCAGGGGACTAATTAATTCACCCCTCCACTTT
NA	NA	TRBJ2-1	TRBV2	CASGKGLAEDEQFF	TGTGCCAGCGGCAAGGGACTGGCCGAGGATGAGCAGTTCTTC
NA	TRBD1	TRBJ2-3	TRBV19	CASSVRDRGPTDTQYF	TGTGCCAGTAGTGTCCGGGACAGGGGTCCCACAGATACGCAGTATTTT
NA	NA	TRBJ2-3	TRBV4-1	CASSQGAGAGDTQYF	TGCGCCAGCAGCCAAGGTGCCGGGGCGGGGGATACGCAGTATTTT
NA	NA	TRBJ2-3	TRBV5-4	CASTSTIGTDTQYF	TGTGCCAGCACCAGCACCATTGGCACAGATACGCAGTATTTT
NA	TRBD2	TRBJ2-1	TRBV7-9	CASSGRDGYNEQFF	TGTGCCAGCAGCGGGAGGGACGGATACAATGAGCAGTTCTTC
NA	TRBD2	TRBJ2-7	TRBV7-2	CASSPTSGGDLLEQYF	TGTGCCAGCAGCCCCACTAGCGGGGGAGACCTCTTGGAGCAGTACTTC
NA	NA	TRBJ1-1	TRBV4-3	CASSPQILTGGATEAFF	TGCGCCAGCAGCCCCCAAATCCTGACAGGTGGGGCCACTGAAGCTTTCTTT
once	NA	TRBJ2-3	TRBV10-2	CASSDLGPDTQYF	TGCGCCAGCAGTGATTTGGGGCCAGATACGCAGTATTTT
NA	TRBD1	TRBJ1-1	TRBV2	CASSLQGGNTEAFF	TGTGCCAGCAGTCTACAGGGGGGGAACACTGAAGCTTTCTTT
NA	NA	TRBJ2-7	TRBV5-1	CASSLASFGRSSYEQYF	TGCGCCAGCAGCTTGGCGTCTTTCGGGAGATCCTCCTACGAGCAGTACTTC
NA	NA	TRBJ1-5	TRBV5-6	CASGRRASNQPQHF	TGTGCCAGCGGCCGGAGGGCCAGCAATCAGCCCCAGCATTTT
NA	NA	TRBJ2-5	TRBV19	CASSPPRGETQYF	TGTGCCAGTAGTCCCCCCCGTGGAGAGACCCAGTACTTC
NA	TRBD1	TRBJ1-4	TRBV5-1	CASSLNPGQGITNEKLFF	TGCGCCAGCAGCTTAAATCCGGGACAGGGAATAACTAATGAAAAACTGTTTTTT
NA	TRBD1	TRBJ2-5	TRBV5-6	CASRSSTGEETQYF	TGTGCCAGCAGATCCTCCACAGGGGAAGAGACCCAGTACTTC
NA	TRBD2	TRBJ2-5	TRBV6-1	CASSEYGGAGETQYF	TGTGCCAGCAGTGAATACGGGGGGGCCGGAGAGACCCAGTACTTC
NA	TRBD1	TRBJ1-1	TRBV11-2	CASQTGLLNTEAFF	TGTGCCAGCCAGACAGGGCTACTGAACACTGAAGCTTTCTTT
NA	TRBD1	TRBJ1-2	TRBV19	CASSTAGQGPGGYTF	TGTGCCAGTAGTACAGCGGGACAGGGCCCCGGGGGCTACACCTTC
NA	NA	TRBJ2-7	TRBV10-1	CASSQGPIDEQYF	TGCGCCAGCAGTCAGGGCCCGATTGACGAGCAGTACTTC
NA	TRBD2	TRBJ2-7	TRBV6-5	CASSYDASGRYEQYF	TGTGCCAGCAGTTATGATGCTAGCGGCCGCTACGAGCAGTACTTC
NA	NA	TRBJ2-1	TRBV7-6	CASSLAGGEQFF	TGTGCCAGCAGCTTAGCGGGTGGCGAGCAGTTCTTC
NA	NA	TRBJ1-5	TRBV14	CASSARRRQPQHF	TGTGCCAGCAGCGCGCGTCGACGTCAGCCCCAGCATTTT
NA	TRBD1	TRBJ1-2	TRBV14	CASSQDWDSFYGYTF	TGTGCCAGCAGTCAGGACTGGGACAGCTTCTATGGCTACACCTTC
NA	NA	TRBJ1-1	TRBV6-1	CASSEEEGYTEAFF	TGTGCCAGCAGTGAAGAGGAGGGATACACTGAAGCTTTCTTT
NA	TRBD1	TRBJ1-4	TRBV2	CASSLGTGFRKLFF	TGTGCCAGCAGTTTAGGGACAGGGTTTCGAAAACTGTTTTTT
NA	NA	TRBJ2-5	TRBV6-1	CASSATVRNDQETQYF	TGTGCCAGCAGTGCGACGGTGCGAAACGATCAAGAGACCCAGTACTTC
NA	NA	TRBJ2-3	TRBV29-1	CSVRGLIGIDTQYF	TGCAGCGTTAGGGGCCTCATAGGGATAGATACGCAGTATTTT
NA	TRBD2	TRBJ2-7	TRBV7-2	CASSLGLAGDEQYF	TGTGCCAGCAGCTTAGGACTAGCGGGGGACGAGCAGTACTTC
NA	TRBD1	TRBJ1-5	TRBV6-5	CASSSYRGSNQPQHF	TGTGCCAGCAGTTCCTACAGGGGAAGCAATCAGCCCCAGCATTTT
once	NA	TRBJ2-1	TRBV12-3/TRBV12-4	CASSGGFNNEQFF	TGTGCCAGCAGTGGGGGCTTTAACAATGAGCAGTTCTTC
NA	NA	TRBJ2-3	TRBV2	CASSGRGRTDTQYF	TGTGCCAGCAGTGGCAGGGGGAGGACAGATACGCAGTATTTT
NA	TRBD1	TRBJ2-2	TRBV5-6	CASSLGWGTANTGELFF	TGTGCCAGCAGCTTGGGGTGGGGGACAGCGAACACCGGGGAGCTGTTTTTT
NA	NA	TRBJ2-7	TRBV11-2	CASSLLSSYEQYF	TGTGCCAGCAGTCTTCTTAGCTCCTACGAGCAGTACTTC
NA	TRBD1	TRBJ2-5	TRBV7-9	CASSSGQGLETQYF	TGTGCCAGCAGCTCGGGACAGGGGCTAGAGACCCAGTACTTC
few	NA	TRBJ2-7	TRBV5-1	CASSLQVPGYEQYF	TGCGCCAGCAGCTTGCAAGTTCCGGGGTACGAGCAGTACTTC
NA	NA	TRBJ1-1	TRBV3-1/TRBV3-2	CASTQRGAGNRAEAFF	TGTGCCAGCACCCAAAGGGGGGCCGGAAACCGCGCTGAAGCTTTCTTT
NA	TRBD1	TRBJ2-1	TRBV29-1	CSVEWRDRGYNEQFF	TGCAGCGTTGAATGGCGGGACAGGGGATACAATGAGCAGTTCTTC
NA	NA	TRBJ2-1	TRBV19	CASSRGSYNEQFF	TGTGCCAGTAGTCGGGGCTCCTACAATGAGCAGTTCTTC
NA	TRBD2	TRBJ2-1	TRBV3-1/TRBV3-2	CASSQGTSGGAYNEQFF	TGTGCCAGCAGCCAGGGGACTAGCGGGGGGGCCTACAATGAGCAGTTCTTC
NA	TRBD2	TRBJ2-2	TRBV7-9	CASSLAMGRENSGELFF	TGTGCCAGCAGCTTAGCGATGGGGCGGGAGAACTCCGGGGAGCTGTTTTTT
NA	TRBD1	TRBJ1-1	TRBV27	CASSTHRGPGTEAFF	TGTGCCAGCAGCACCCACAGGGGACCGGGTACTGAAGCTTTCTTT
NA	NA	TRBJ2-3	TRBV9	CASSALADTQYF	TGTGCCAGCAGCGCCCTAGCGGATACGCAGTATTTT
NA	TRBD1	TRBJ1-1	TRBV4-1	CASSQDPSGTDYTEAFF	TGCGCCAGCAGCCAAGATCCCTCCGGGACAGACTACACTGAAGCTTTCTTT
NA	NA	TRBJ2-2	TRBV7-2	CASSPTGELFF	TGTGCCAGCAGCCCCACCGGGGAGCTGTTTTTT